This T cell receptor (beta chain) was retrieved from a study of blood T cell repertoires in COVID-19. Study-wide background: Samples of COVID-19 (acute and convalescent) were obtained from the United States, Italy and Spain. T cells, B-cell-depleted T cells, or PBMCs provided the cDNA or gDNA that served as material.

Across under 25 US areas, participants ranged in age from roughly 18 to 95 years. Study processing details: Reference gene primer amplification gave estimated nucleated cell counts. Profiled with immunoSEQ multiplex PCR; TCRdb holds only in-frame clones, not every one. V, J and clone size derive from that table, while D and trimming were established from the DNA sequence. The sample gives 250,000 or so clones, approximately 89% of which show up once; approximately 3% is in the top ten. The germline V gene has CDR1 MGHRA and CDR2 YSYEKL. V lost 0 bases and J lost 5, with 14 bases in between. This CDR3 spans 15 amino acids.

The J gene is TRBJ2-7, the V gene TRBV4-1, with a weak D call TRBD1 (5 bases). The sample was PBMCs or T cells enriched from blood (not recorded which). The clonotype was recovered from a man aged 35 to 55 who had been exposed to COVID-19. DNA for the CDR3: TGCGCCAGCAGCCAAGATGGAACAGGAAGAAACGAGCAGTACTTC. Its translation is CASSQDGTGRNEQYF.